This entry features one TCR beta chain sequence. The sample originates from a study of T cells in Graves' hyperthyroidism and ophthalmopathy. RNA transcripts served as the template for amplifying TCR beta CDR3 regions. RT-PCR in the first round (using the HTBI primer set) targeted the TCR CDR3. TCRdb fed the multiplex PCR reads into MiXCR, producing one record per CDR3 protein. The sample shows over 700,000 distinct CDR3 sequences, over 35% of them seen only once. CDR1 and CDR2 from the germline V gene are SQVTM and ANQGSEA. V gave up 8 bases and J gave up 7 bases, with 12 bases separating them. The CDR3 sequence is 10 residues long.

This clonotype was obtained from a man between 18 and 29 years old with Graves' hyperthyroidism. J is TRBJ2-7 and V is TRBV29-1; possibly TRBD1 for D (6 bases). The sample comprised blood. CDR3 nucleotides: TGCAGCCTGGACAGAGGGGAGCAGTACTTC. Translation: CSLDRGEQYF.